This record concerns one T cell receptor beta chain sequence. No antigen is known for it. The ends lost 6 bases at V and 2 bases at J; junction bases unmatched: 9. This CDR3 comprises 16 residues. Per the germline V gene, CDR1 is LNHDA and CDR2 is SQIVND (reference sequence). The sample originates from a study of cytomegalovirus exposure and HLA in healthy donors. Study details: Among roughly 180 million T cells, an earlier analysis found roughly 120 million unique TCR beta sequences.

Study-wide findings and caveats: Exclusion as indistinguishable affected some V segments, including TRBV6-2 and TRBV6-3. The authors later linked a missense DCLRE1C variant to TCR beta V- and J-gene trimming.

The PCR was carried out with 60 Vbeta primers and 13 Jbeta primers. Repertoires were generated with immunoSEQ multiplex PCR, while TCRdb's copy carries only in-frame clones and drops some. The table lists fewer than 90,000 clones, roughly 80% of them singletons. Sequences were obtained from PBMCs. This clonotype was sampled from a man aged 25-40 years in good health and CMV-seropositive. This rearrangement joins TRBV19 to TRBJ1-5; TRBD1 matches 8 bases. CDR3: CASSLSGGRGNQPQHF. The CDR3 region has the DNA TGTGCCAGTAGCCTATCAGGGGGCCGAGGCAATCAGCCCCAGCATTTT.